The 28 T cell receptor beta chains listed next were all sequenced from one sample in a study of blood T cell repertoires in COVID-19. TCRdb keeps only in-frame clones here, not all; method: immunoSEQ multiplex PCR. The table lists 250,000 to 350,000 clones, around 89% of them singletons. Sample: peripheral blood. All receptors derive from a man younger than 35 who had recovered from COVID-19.

The V call is TRBV4-3, the J call TRBJ2-7, with TRBD2 as a possible D gene (6 bases). The CDR3 consists of 18 residues. V shed 0 bases and J shed 2 bases, with 20 bases lying between them. Germline V gives CDR1 LGHNA, CDR2 YSLEER. The CDR3 reads CASSQDWAGAGLAYEQYF. CDR3 DNA sequence: TGCGCCAGCAGCCAAGATTGGGCCGGGGCGGGGCTTGCCTACGAGCAGTACTTC.

The CDR3 is CATSDNRGREQYF. The DNA for the CDR3 is TGTGCCACCAGTGATAACAGGGGGCGCGAGCAGTACTTC. The chain recombines TRBV24-1 with TRBJ2-7; 9 bases align to TRBD1. The CDR3 length is 13 residues. In germline, CDR1 is KGHDR, CDR2 SFDVKD. V shed 3 bases, J shed 6 bases, and the junction held 2 bases outside the gene matches.

CDR3 sequence: CASSDDRGLTGELFF. The CDR3 region has the DNA TGTGCCAGCAGCGATGACAGGGGGCTGACCGGGGAGCTGTTTTTT. The chain recombines TRBV3-1 (or the pseudogene TRBV3-2) with TRBJ2-2, with 10 bases fitting TRBD1. This CDR3 comprises 15 residues. Losses at the gene ends were 5 bases for V and 5 bases for J; bases not matched to a gene: 5. Germline V gene sequence: CDR1 LGHDT, CDR2 YNNKEL (reference sequence).

This chain uses TRBV5-1 with TRBJ2-6; D might be TRBD1 (6 bases). The germline V gene has CDR1 SGHRS and CDR2 YFSETQ. The CDR3 extends over 17 amino acids. Deletions cut 0 bases from V and 2 bases from J, with 12 bases between. The CDR3 reads CASSLEGRGTGANVLTF. CDR3 DNA: TGCGCCAGCAGCTTGGAGGGCAGGGGTACTGGGGCCAACGTCCTGACTTTC.

This chain connects TRBV27 to TRBJ2-1; the D gene is possibly TRBD2 (6 bases). Between the trimmed V and J ends, which lost 2 bases and 2 bases, there was a span of 7 bases. Germline V CDR1 and CDR2: MNHEY, SMNVEV (reference sequence). The CDR3 consists of 14 residues. The CDR3 protein is CASSLGGTYNEQFF. The CDR3, as DNA: TGTGCCAGCAGTTTAGGCGGGACCTACAATGAGCAGTTCTTC.

This chain uses TRBV19 with TRBJ2-6; weak D call: TRBD2 (5 bases). The CDR3 is made up of 17 amino acids. Germline CDR1 reads LNHDA; CDR2 reads SQIVND (reference sequence). The V end was cut by 1 base, the J end by 0 bases, with 10 bases between. The CDR3 sequence: CASSIGTPSSGANVLTF. CDR3 coding DNA: TGTGCCAGTAGTATAGGGACTCCAAGCTCTGGGGCCAACGTCCTGACTTTC.

CDR3 nucleotide sequence: TGTGCCAGCAGCTTAACGTTCGGGAGTGAAGCTTTCTTT. It specifies CASSLTFGSEAFF. The rearrangement uses TRBV7-3 and TRBJ1-1; no reliable D call. This CDR3 has 13 residues. V was trimmed by 0 bases and J by 7 bases, leaving 9 bases between them. Germline values: CDR1 SGHTA, CDR2 FQGTGA.

The V call is TRBV3-1 (or the pseudogene TRBV3-2), the J call TRBJ2-1, with TRBD2 as a possible D gene (6 bases). V shed 1 base and J shed 0 bases, with 16 bases lying between them. The CDR3 sequence is 18 residues long. Germline CDR1 LGHDT, CDR2 YNNKEL (reference sequence). The CDR3 here is CASSQGLTGTGSYNEQFF. CDR3 nucleotides: TGTGCCAGCAGCCAAGGATTGACCGGGACTGGCTCCTACAATGAGCAGTTCTTC.

This chain joins TRBV5-6 and TRBJ2-7; 8 nucleotides line up with TRBD2. CDR3 size: 14 residues. Trimming cost V 3 bases and J 0 bases; bases outside gene matches: 2. Germline V lookup: CDR1 SGHDT, CDR2 YYEEEE. This CDR3 reads CASSWSGGSYEQYF. CDR3 nucleotides: TGTGCCAGCAGCTGGAGCGGGGGCTCCTACGAGCAGTACTTC.

CDR3: CASSYDRGRYEQFF. The CDR3 DNA reads TGTGCCAGCAGTTATGACAGGGGGCGGTATGAGCAGTTCTTC. The chain combines TRBV6-2 or TRBV6-3 with TRBJ2-1; 10 bases map to TRBD1. The trim removed 3 bases at V and 8 bases at J, leaving 4 bases unmatched. The V gene's germline CDR1 is MNHEY and CDR2 SVGEGT. This CDR3 has 14 amino acids.

V usage is TRBV3-1 (or the pseudogene TRBV3-2) and J usage is TRBJ1-3, with D hard to call. The V end lost 7 bases, the J end lost 1 base, and 14 bases lay between the germline ends. This CDR3 has 15 amino acids. CDR1 is LGHDT, CDR2 YNNKEL, per germline (reference sequence). The chain's CDR3 is CASTTTGASGNTIYF. The CDR3, as DNA: TGTGCCAGCACCACCACCGGAGCTTCTGGAAACACCATATATTTT.

This clone was counted once. The chain recombines TRBV3-1 (or the pseudogene TRBV3-2) with TRBJ1-3; TRBD1 is a possible D gene (6 bases). Germline loops: CDR1 LGHDT, CDR2 YNNKEL (reference sequence). The CDR3 is 16 amino acids. Trimming pared 4 bases from V and 1 base from J, leaving 14 bases between. CDR3 nucleotides: TGTGCCAGCAGCCCTCCCGGACAGTTATCTGGAAACACCATATATTTT. It translates to CASSPPGQLSGNTIYF.

This clone was observed a few times. This chain connects TRBV7-2 to TRBJ1-4; no firm D call. The V gene lost 3 bases and the J gene lost 8 bases, with 10 bases spanning the gap. The CDR3 has 13 residues. CDR1 is SGHTA, CDR2 FQGNSA, per germline. The CDR3 nucleotides are TGTGCCAGCAGCTTGGGGAGGCAGGAAAAACTGTTTTTT. This codes for CASSLGRQEKLFF.

Points on this clone: Different DNA sequences within this sample yield the same CDR3. J is TRBJ1-2 and V is TRBV9; D is undetermined. CDR3 length equals 12 residues. With 2 bases removed from V and 6 bases from J, the gap between germline ends came to 8 bases. Germline lookup yields CDR1 SGDLS and CDR2 YYNGEE. As DNA, the CDR3 is TGTGCCAGCAGCGTCGGGAGAGATGGCTACACCTTC. It encodes CASSVGRDGYTF. Complete variable domain (other parts from reference TRBV9 and TRBJ1-2): DSGVTQTPKHLITATGQRVTLRCSPRSGDLSVYWYQQSLDQGLQFLIQYYNGEERAKGNILERFSAQQFPDLHSELNLSSLELGDSALYFCASSVGRDGYTFGSGTRLTVV.

The rearrangement uses TRBV7-2 and TRBJ2-3, with a possible D match to TRBD2 (6 bases). This CDR3 is built from 14 residues. Per germline, CDR1 SGHTA and CDR2 FQGNSA. The V gene lost 1 base and the J gene lost 2 bases, with 7 bases spanning the gap. The chain's CDR3 is CASSLGLVTDTQYF. The CDR3, as DNA: TGTGCCAGCAGCTTAGGACTAGTCACAGATACGCAGTATTTT.

The chain uses TRBV11-2 and TRBJ2-7, with no clear D. From germline, CDR1 is SGHAT and CDR2 FQNNGV. V lost 5 bases and J 3 bases, leaving 8 bases between the germline ends. CDR3 size: 12 residues. The CDR3 sequence: CASSLSLYEQYF. The CDR3 DNA is TGTGCCAGCAGCCTAAGTCTCTACGAGCAGTACTTC.

This chain uses TRBV4-2 with TRBJ2-7, with 8 bases identical to TRBD2. Germline V gives CDR1 LGHNA, CDR2 YNFKEQ. This CDR3 is built from 17 residues. J was trimmed by 2 bases and V by 4 bases; bases with no gene match: 13. CDR3 loop: CASSPFSGLEVPYEQYF. The CDR3 region has the DNA TGTGCCAGCAGCCCATTCTCGGGACTAGAAGTTCCCTACGAGCAGTACTTC.

This clone was seen just once. The chain employs TRBV5-1 and TRBJ2-1; D is uncertain. Germline V gene data show CDR1 as SGHRS and CDR2 as YFSETQ. The CDR3 covers 15 residues. V was cut by 5 bases and J by 0 bases, with 12 bases left in between. The CDR3 bases are TGCGCCAGCAGTCCACGCGAGAGCTCCTACAATGAGCAGTTCTTC. Its protein is CASSPRESSYNEQFF. Using reference TRBV5-1 and TRBJ2-1 for the parts outside the CDR3, the full variable domain is KAGVTQTPRYLIKTRGQQVTLSCSPISGHRSVSWYQQTPGQGLQFLFEYFSETQRNKGNFPGRFSGRQFSNSRSEMNVSTLELGDSALYLCASSPRESSYNEQFFGPGTRLTVL.

The sample holds one count of this clone. V is TRBV29-1 and J is TRBJ1-1; D uncertain. The V and J ends lost 7 bases and 6 bases respectively, with 9 bases between them. Germline CDR1 reads SQVTM; CDR2 reads ANQGSEA. This CDR3 spans 10 amino acids. In DNA form, the CDR3 reads TGCAGCGCCCACGGTTCTGAAGCTTTCTTT. It codes for CSAHGSEAFF. The whole variable domain, filled in from reference TRBV29-1 and TRBJ1-1, reads SAVISQKPSRDICQRGTSLTIQCQVDSQVTMMFWYRQQPGQSLTLIATANQGSEATYESGFVIDKFPISRPNLTFSTLTVSNMSPEDSSIYLCSAHGSEAFFGQGTRLTVV.

J is TRBJ1-5 and V is TRBV5-1, with a possible D match to TRBD1 (5 bases). The CDR3 consists of 15 residues. The germline gives CDR1 SGHRS, CDR2 YFSETQ. The ends were cut back, 0 bases at V and 2 bases at J, with 9 bases in the middle. CDR3 in amino acids: CASSLEWGGNQPQHF. The CDR3, as DNA: TGCGCCAGCAGCTTGGAGTGGGGGGGCAATCAGCCCCAGCATTTT.

The rearrangement joins TRBV30 to TRBJ1-4; 7 nucleotides match TRBD1. In germline, CDR1 is GTSNPN, CDR2 SVGIG (reference sequence). This CDR3 has 19 amino acids. Germline trimming cut 0 bases from V and 0 bases from J; bases unmatched to any gene: 13. This CDR3 reads CAWSVLSGQSSATNEKLFF. The CDR3 nucleotides read TGTGCCTGGAGTGTACTTTCGGGACAGAGCTCTGCAACTAATGAAAAACTGTTTTTT. The whole variable domain, remainder taken from reference TRBV30 and TRBJ1-4, is SQTIHQWPATLVQPVGSPLSLECTVEGTSNPNLYWYRQAAGRGLQLLFYSVGIGQISSEVPQNLSASRPQDRQFILSSKKLLLSDSGFYLCAWSVLSGQSSATNEKLFFGSGTQLSVL.

The rearrangement links TRBV5-1 to TRBJ2-3; D is perhaps TRBD1 (6 bases). The CDR3 has 18 residues. Trimming took off 1 base at V and 1 base at J, with 19 bases between the two ends. Germline-derived CDR1 and CDR2 are SGHRS and YFSETQ. CDR3: CASSLIGQGGDGTDTQYF. In nucleotides, the CDR3 is TGCGCCAGCAGCTTGATAGGGCAAGGGGGAGATGGCACAGATACGCAGTATTTT.

Comment on this clone: Distinct nucleotide sequences in the sample also encode this CDR3. V is TRBV19 and J is TRBJ1-5, with D maybe TRBD1 (5 bases). Germline CDR1 reads LNHDA; CDR2 reads SQIVND (reference sequence). CDR3 length: 13 amino acids. Trimming took 5 bases from V and 5 from J, leaving 10 bases between them. The DNA of the CDR3 is TGTGCCAGTAGTGGCCAGGGTGATCAGCCCCAGCATTTT. Amino acids: CASSGQGDQPQHF.

This rearrangement joins TRBV18 to TRBJ2-5; TRBD1 matches at 8 bases. Losses at the gene ends were 6 bases for V and 5 bases for J; bases not matched to a gene: 8. This CDR3 is 14 amino acids long. CDR1 KGHSH and CDR2 LQKENI come from the germline V gene. CDR3 residues: CASSLPGGWETQYF. CDR3 in DNA: TGTGCCAGCTCGCTTCCAGGGGGCTGGGAGACCCAGTACTTC. Looking up the rest from reference TRBV18 and TRBJ2-5 gives the full variable domain: NAGVMQNPRHLVRRRGQEARLRCSPMKGHSHVYWYRQLPEEGLKFMVYLQKENIIDESGMPKERFSAEFPKEGPSILRIQQVVRGDSAAYFCASSLPGGWETQYFGPGTRLLVL.

This clone was seen only once. This chain uses TRBV9 with TRBJ1-4; tentative D call: TRBD1 (5 bases). Germline V gene data show CDR1 as SGDLS and CDR2 as YYNGEE. Trimming removed 4 bases at V and 6 bases at J, with 10 bases between. CDR3 length: 13 residues. The CDR3 DNA follows: TGTGCCAGCAGCCCCGGGGGGGATGAAAAACTGTTTTTT. This gives the protein CASSPGGDEKLFF.

The chain is built from TRBV7-3 and TRBJ2-1, with D uncertain. V shed 2 bases and J shed 3 bases, with 11 bases lying between them. Germline-derived CDR1 and CDR2 are SGHTA and FQGTGA. This CDR3 contains 15 residues. The CDR3 spells CASSLSLPGYNEQFF. CDR3 coding DNA: TGTGCCAGCAGCTTATCTCTACCGGGCTACAATGAGCAGTTCTTC.

This clone was detected a few times. This chain links TRBV5-8 with TRBJ2-5; 9 bases fit TRBD2. V trimming: 4 bases; J trimming: 1 base; junction bases outside the gene matches: 14. CDR1 SGHTS and CDR2 YDEGEE come from the germline V gene. This CDR3 has 18 amino acids. CDR3 amino acids: CASSPLGSGGLPQETQYF. In DNA, the CDR3 is TGTGCCAGCAGCCCTCTAGGGAGCGGGGGGCTCCCCCAAGAGACCCAGTACTTC.

This chain joins TRBV3-1 (or the pseudogene TRBV3-2) and TRBJ2-1, with a weak D call TRBD2 (7 bases). The V end lost 0 bases, the J end lost 7 bases, and 16 bases lay between the germline ends. The length of the CDR3 is 16 residues. Germline CDR1 and CDR2: LGHDT and YNNKEL (reference sequence). The CDR3 DNA reads TGTGCCAGCAGCCAAGATACGAGGGGGGGCGGGAATGAGCAGTTCTTC. Its protein product is CASSQDTRGGGNEQFF.